The rows below give T cell receptor beta chains drawn from one sample of a study of T cell repertoires in cytomegalovirus infection. From the reads, TCRdb called clonotypes with MiXCR, one entry per CDR3 protein. The data hold about 460,000 distinct CDR3 sequences, with over 9% observed a single time. The sequencing input was PBMCs. These receptors all come from a human donor in good health (CMV status not recorded). Some clones in this sample may be carry-over from other donors' samples. The CDR3 runs from the conserved cysteine through the conserved F or W. The D gene is left open where the match is weak. Not every row has a clone size; where given, it reads once, few, many or a size class.

>.|TRBJ1-2|TRBV12-3/TRBV12-4|.
CASAWGNYGYTF
TGTGCCAGCGCGTGGGGGAACTATGGCTACACCTTC
>.|TRBJ1-2|TRBV29-1|.
CSVDYGGGGYTF
TGCAGCGTTGATTATGGAGGAGGCGGCTACACCTTC
>.|TRBJ2-1|TRBV5-5|many
CASSILDEQFF
TGTGCCAGCAGCATTCTAGATGAGCAGTTCTTC
>.|TRBJ1-4|TRBV9|.
CASSRFKGVGEKLFF
TGTGCCAGCTCACGCTTCAAGGGAGTTGGTGAAAAACTGTTTTTT
>.|TRBJ1-1|TRBV4-1|many
CASSSVGSLNTEAFF
TGCGCCAGCAGCTCTGTCGGGAGCTTGAACACTGAAGCTTTCTTT
>TRBD1|TRBJ1-1|TRBV6-1|many
CASSPPGTGQMLTEAFF
TGTGCCAGCAGTCCACCCGGGACAGGGCAAATGCTAACTGAAGCTTTCTTT
>.|TRBJ2-7|TRBV6-1|many
CASSVRDFYEQYF
TGTGCCAGCAGTGTCCGGGATTTCTACGAGCAGTACTTC
>.|TRBJ2-5|TRBV7-9|many
CASSRSGQIQETQYF
TGTGCCAGCAGCCGCAGTGGACAGATTCAAGAGACCCAGTACTTC
>.|TRBJ1-6|TRBV9|.
CASSGRGDGGNSPLHF
TGTGCCAGCAGCGGCCGGGGGGACGGAGGTAATTCACCCCTCCACTTT
>TRBD2|TRBJ2-1|TRBV28|many
CAVLGLAGASYNEQFF
TGTGCCGTCCTTGGGCTAGCGGGAGCCTCCTACAATGAGCAGTTCTTC
>.|TRBJ1-1|TRBV19|.
CASSMTTNTEAFF
TGTGCCAGTAGTATGACCACGAACACTGAAGCTTTCTTT
>TRBD1|TRBJ2-5|TRBV6-1|many
CASSPRDRGLETQYF
TGTGCCAGCAGTCCAAGGGACAGGGGCTTAGAGACCCAGTACTTC
>TRBD2|TRBJ2-5|TRBV7-2|many
CASSLGGSGRETQYF
TGTGCCAGCAGCTTAGGGGGTAGCGGGAGAGAGACCCAGTACTTC
>.|TRBJ2-5|TRBV27|many
CASSLRGRQETQYF
TGTGCCAGCAGTTTAAGAGGGAGGCAAGAGACCCAGTACTTC
>TRBD2|TRBJ2-7|TRBV12-3/TRBV12-4|many
CASRTGGGREQYF
TGTGCCAGCAGAACCGGCGGGGGTCGCGAGCAGTACTTC
>.|TRBJ2-3|TRBV28|many
CASSFRGLSDTQYF
TGTGCCAGCAGTTTTCGGGGGCTGTCGGATACGCAGTATTTT
>.|TRBJ2-7|TRBV2|.
CASTGTLGSYEQYF
TGTGCCAGCACCGGGACTCTCGGGTCCTACGAGCAGTACTTC
>.|TRBJ1-2|TRBV12-3/TRBV12-4|many
CASTLRRLLTNYGYTF
TGTGCCAGCACCCTTAGGCGGCTCCTAACTAACTATGGCTACACCTTC
>.|TRBJ2-7|TRBV7-3|few
CASSPGRETEQYF
TGTGCCAGCAGCCCCGGGCGGGAAACCGAGCAGTACTTC
>TRBD2|TRBJ2-2|TRBV7-8|medium-sized
CASGRGGELFF
TGTGCCAGTGGGAGGGGCGGGGAGCTGTTTTTT
>.|TRBJ1-6|TRBV7-2|many
CASSLGGVRSPLHF
TGTGCCAGCAGCTTAGGGGGGGTTCGGTCACCCCTCCACTTT
>.|TRBJ2-3|TRBV4-1|.
CASSHFPAGRRTDTQYF
TGCGCCAGCAGCCATTTTCCCGCCGGACGACGCACAGATACGCAGTATTTT
>.|TRBJ2-7|TRBV27|.
CASRDSFYSYEQYF
TGTGCCAGCAGGGACAGCTTTTACTCCTACGAGCAGTACTTC
>.|TRBJ2-1|TRBV5-5|many
CASSFNRLSSYNEQFF
TGTGCCAGCAGCTTTAACAGGCTAAGCTCCTACAATGAGCAGTTCTTC
>.|TRBJ2-1|TRBV12-3/TRBV12-4|few
CASSPPGHIDHNEQFF
TGTGCCAGCAGTCCTCCGGGGCACATCGACCACAATGAGCAGTTCTTC
>.|TRBJ2-3|TRBV6-1|many
CASSEGRADTQYF
TGTGCCAGCAGTGAAGGCAGGGCTGATACGCAGTATTTT
>.|TRBJ2-1|TRBV28|many
CASSDGRGFQRRNNEQFF
TGTGCCAGCAGCGATGGCAGGGGTTTCCAGCGGAGAAACAATGAGCAGTTCTTC
>TRBD1|TRBJ1-1|TRBV18|few
CASSQTMGQAEAFF
TGTGCCAGCTCGCAGACCATGGGACAGGCTGAAGCTTTCTTT
>TRBD2|TRBJ2-1|TRBV20-1|many
CSASRGGYNEQFF
TGCAGTGCTAGTCGGGGGGGGTACAATGAGCAGTTCTTC
>.|TRBJ2-2|TRBV11-2|.
CATPGQPNTGELFF
TGTGCCACCCCGGGACAACCGAACACCGGGGAGCTGTTTTTT
>TRBD1|TRBJ1-1|TRBV29-1|many
CSVPGTGGGNTEAFF
TGCAGCGTCCCCGGGACAGGGGGCGGCAACACTGAAGCTTTCTTT
>TRBD1|TRBJ2-1|TRBV5-4|many
CASSLGQGANEQFF
TGTGCCAGCAGCTTGGGACAGGGGGCCAATGAGCAGTTCTTC
>TRBD2|TRBJ2-1|TRBV28|many
CASSNWDGLAGGSSYNEQFF
TGTGCCAGCAGCAATTGGGATGGACTAGCGGGGGGGTCCTCCTACAATGAGCAGTTCTTC